This TCR beta chain is drawn from a study of blood T cell repertoires in COVID-19. Original data processing: Amplification of reference gene primers was used by the study to estimate nucleated cell counts. The repertoire was sequenced with immunoSEQ multiplex PCR; TCRdb's copy has only in-frame clones and lacks some. For V, J and clone size, that table is used; D and trimming come from the DNA. The sample lists a few hundred thousand clones; about 90% were seen once. The V segment lost 2 bases and the J segment 8 bases; nucleotides outside the gene matches: 4. The CDR3 covers 14 residues. Germline V gene sequence: CDR1 MNHNY, CDR2 SVGAGI (reference sequence).

The chain is built from TRBV6-6 and TRBJ2-1; 9 bases align to TRBD1. The sample was peripheral blood. The source of this sequence is a woman between 45 and 60 years old with acute or convalescent COVID-19. The CDR3 DNA is TGTGCCAGCAGTTACGCGACAGGGGGTGATGAGCAGTTCTTC. Its protein is CASSYATGGDEQFF.